This TCR beta chain was captured by sequencing in a study of cytomegalovirus exposure and HLA in healthy donors. Sequenced by immunoSEQ multiplex PCR; TCRdb stores in-frame clones only, minus some. This table has 60,000 or so clones, roughly nine tenths appearing once. Sequencing input: PBMCs. The TCR comes from a man aged 18 to 30 in good health and CMV-seronegative.

This chain's CDR3 is CASSTLETEQFF. Written as DNA, the CDR3 is TGTGCCAGTAGCACGTTAGAAACTGAGCAGTTCTTC. The chain has TRBV19 and TRBJ2-1; no definite D call. Trimming stripped 6 bases from V and 9 bases from J, with 12 bases between. This CDR3 spans 12 amino acids. Germline V gene sequence: CDR1 LNHDA, CDR2 SQIVND (reference sequence).